The clone carrying this TCR beta chain turned up a few times. The time point was: pretreatment peripheral blood. This entry is derived from a study of PD-L1 blockade in urothelial cancer. Study summary: The patients first took atezolizumab around 2014, receiving 1,200 mg intravenously every 3 weeks. The authors examined blood 3 weeks (second dose) and 6 weeks after treatment start.

Into every PCR, synthetic TCR analog templates were spiked. Clones were sequenced by immunoSEQ multiplex PCR, and TCRdb holds only the in-frame ones, with some missing. The sample holds 32,000 or so clones, over 75% seen once. This clonotype was obtained from a man aged 55-75 years with urothelial cancer. The source material was PBMCs, sampled around atezolizumab (anti-PD-L1) treatment.

This CDR3 is CASAGQGARTDTQYF. The CDR3 DNA follows: TGCGCCAGCGCGGGACAGGGGGCAAGGACAGATACGCAGTATTTT. The chain is built from TRBV5-1 and TRBJ2-3; 12 positions agree with TRBD1. Germline V gene lookup returns CDR1 SGHRS and CDR2 YFSETQ. V dropped 7 bases and J dropped 3; count of bases not matched to a gene: 6. There are 15 residues in the CDR3.